This TCR beta chain emerged from a study of cytomegalovirus exposure and HLA in healthy donors (dated by TCRdb to the late 2010s). Background for the entire study: An earlier analysis of roughly 630 of the donors reported roughly 270 Gb of sequence data and 117 million unique TCR beta sequences from about 200 million T cells. An early release that covered 640 HLA-typed donors contained about 300 gigabases of sequencing data and 80 million or so unique TCR sequences. Among the 398 genotyped donors, 75% to 90% belonged to the genetic ancestry cluster associated with self-reported Caucasian donors. The study aimed to test whether cataloging public T cell receptors could reveal signatures of past pathogen exposure. The T cell repertoires of 550 to 850 subjects were profiled by immunosequencing and related to cytomegalovirus serostatus. In addition to the first cohort of hundreds of subjects, a separate validation cohort of 120 different subjects was used. To predict cytomegalovirus infection status, the study combined high-throughput TCR immunosequencing, statistical association of individual TCRs with disease status, and machine learning. A later analysis re-examined previously published TCR beta repertoires from around 670 donors and added high-resolution HLA genotyping to investigate patterns of TCR occurrence. Rather than drawing on any new phenotypic data, the later analysis identified candidate immune exposures from TCR beta sequences and the way those sequences occurred across donors. An earlier analysis of some 600 of the donors applied high-throughput TCR beta sequencing to assess whether each TCR beta V gene segment acted as functional or pseudogenic. Donor age, sex, ethnicity and CMV serostatus were compiled alongside the repertoire data. Genome-wide SNP genotypes for about three fifths of the roughly 700 donors were used in a later genetic analysis, which treated that subset as a discovery cohort. Every repertoire in the discovery cohort had been generated on one and the same sequencing platform. HLA typing covered class I and class II loci at four-digit resolution. Typing coverage differed by locus: A, B, C, DRB1 and DQB1 were typed in about 620-640 donors, DQA1 in 500 to 550, DPA1 in around 600, and DPB1 in roughly 450. Roughly five DR-DQ haplotypes were handled as single units for association and clustering, since linkage in the cohort was strong. Among about 370 genotyped donors of the cohort, an average of roughly 230,000 unique TCR beta nucleotide sequences was sequenced per donor, of which roughly 17% were non-productive.

The cohort comprised several hundred healthy bone marrow donors. At the time of sampling, all cohort members were nominally healthy, though unrecorded immune exposures were likely present. Of the roughly 620 cohort members, almost 300 had positive CMV serostatus and about 360 had negative CMV serostatus, and CMV serostatus was not recorded for the donor. A peripheral blood sample was collected from each donor, and TCR beta sequencing was performed on peripheral blood mononuclear cells. The Qiagen DNeasy Blood Extraction Kit was used to extract genomic DNA from the blood cell samples. Remarks on this clone: The target of this receptor is not known. Per-base quality was not reported, and no clone a single base away is much larger than it.

The library was made by the immunoSEQ multiplex PCR assay. A mixture of 60 forward primers for TCR Vbeta segments and 13 reverse primers for TCR Jbeta segments was used in the multiplex PCR. A multiplex PCR assay on genomic DNA amplified the CDR3 region of rearranged TCR beta genes. The Illumina HiSeq System was used to sequence the amplified TCR beta libraries as 87-base-pair reads. On the authors' methods: A later analysis counted some 80 million unique TCR beta chains across the approximately 700 repertoires, and 10 million to 11 million of these chains were shared by at least two donors. A nearest-neighbor algorithm error-corrected the raw reads and collapsed the reads into unique sequences, merging closely related sequences to remove PCR and sequencing errors. To assign V, D and J gene segments, CDR3 sequences were aligned to IMGT reference sequences. For a sequence to be retained, at least a six-nucleotide match to both a V gene segment and a J gene segment was required. Rearrangements were called productive when the CDR3 lacked stop codons and stayed in frame with V and J; all others were non-productive. Following IMGT convention, CDR3 was defined as the stretch from the second conserved V-encoded cysteine to the conserved J-encoded phenylalanine. In an earlier analysis of around 640 of the donors, sequences lacking an unambiguous match to a single V gene segment were excluded. An earlier analysis of under 750 of the donors called V segments functional above 56.7% productive rearrangements and segregating when the between-donor standard deviation exceeded 5%. A statistical classification framework was built for diagnosing cytomegalovirus status from the catalog of TCR beta chain sequences. In a later analysis, V and J genes were assigned by comparing TCR nucleotide sequences against IMGT/GENE-DB human TR gene sequences. In a later analysis, CDR3 sequences and most-parsimonious VDJ recombination scenarios were assigned using the TCRdist pipeline. In a later analysis, every TCR beta chain was defined by the combination of its CDR3 amino acid sequence and its V-gene family, and reads without a unique V-gene family were dropped. To address suspected cross-contamination and a sequencing artifact, a later analysis removed a few hundred highly shared, low-generation-probability nucleotide sequences. For each public chain, a later analysis derived a clonal expansion index from normalized ranks of inferred template counts within each repertoire. Generation probabilities in a later analysis came from a VDJ recombination model fitted to out-of-frame rearrangements, and those results were checked against IGoR. A later analysis scored TCR-TCR, TCR-HLA and TCR-CMV co-occurrence with hypergeometric tests, applying a repertoire-size bias correction to TCR pairs. In a later analysis, false discovery rates were estimated by permuting HLA or CMV assignments 20 times. A later analysis grouped co-occurring TCRs with DBSCAN, adding TCRdist sequence similarity when clustering within HLA-allele-positive subsets. Repertoires with fewer than 30,000 or more than 120,000 public chains, plus five repertoires with anomalous nucleotide sharing, were excluded from co-occurrence clustering. TCRdb stores this immuneACCESS table with in-frame sequences only. Part of the clones is absent; in the studies checked, under half of the shortfall reflects unresolved V genes, and no reason is known for the rest. The V and J calls and clone size were taken over from that table, and D and trimming were inferred from the DNA. Here the sample has 210,000 or so clones; about 85% occur a single time. The leading ten clones occupy roughly 1.3% of the sample.

What the research found in general, with its limitations: In both the original and validation cohorts, the classifier was reported to diagnose cytomegalovirus status with high specificity and sensitivity. According to a later analysis, parvovirus B19, influenza, CMV and Epstein-Barr virus appeared linked to several top co-occurrence clusters. A further reported finding was that TCR beta sequences accurately predicted the HLA-A and HLA-B alleles for most subjects in the first cohort. A later analysis found that most CMV-associated TCR beta chains appeared HLA-restricted, with HLA associations seemingly driven largely by CMV exposure. Assigning TCR associations to individual alleles was difficult when HLA alleles, especially DR and DQ, strongly co-occurred. In vitro tests confirmed that a few of the cytomegalovirus-associated TCR beta chains recognize cytomegalovirus antigens. Across donors, most TCR sequences were observed very rarely, whereas some public TCRs were present in many individuals. Compared with equally common non-associated chains, HLA-associated TCR beta chains in a later analysis were more clonally expanded and had lower generation probabilities. The authors suggested that the approach could potentially be extended to other disease states and immunological phenotypes. HLA typing was unavailable for some donors at each locus, so association tests used only the typed subset. Only TCR beta chains were sequenced in this cohort, and the absence of alpha or paired-chain data limited detectable features. According to a later genetic analysis, donors in an Asian-associated ancestry cluster had fewer N-insertions in productive TCRs than the roughly 700-donor mean. A group of highly shared sequence variants was considered likely to be a technical artifact of the sequencing pipeline. A later analysis found that TCR association rates varied across HLA loci, with DRB1 alleles showing the most associated TCRs and HLA-C alleles the fewest. Specific HLA alleles were associated with about 17,000 TCR beta sequences at a false discovery rate of 0.05 in a later analysis. The presence/absence analyses assumed that sequencing depth was roughly uniform across donors, and that assumption may not be true. A later genetic analysis associated a missense DCLRE1C variant with V-gene and J-gene trimming of TCR beta chains, and an independent cohort replicated the association. A total of fewer than 200 TCR beta chains were listed by the study as associated with cytomegalovirus. Because counts were too low, some 17 rarely observed V segments, including chromosome 9 orphons, were left out of the earlier analysis of 587 of the donors. For the cohort, immune exposure information was limited to CMV serostatus. An earlier analysis of approximately 500 of the donors showed that most TCR beta V segments appeared in productive rearrangements either about 87% or about 30% of the time, which broadly matched IMGT annotations. Linkage disequilibrium might explain the correlated functional status among segregating V segments, but an unknown experimental factor could not be excluded.

The sequenced material came from PBMCs. The sequence was obtained from a human donor in good health.

The nucleotide sequence reads TGTGCCAGCAGTTACGAGACGGGGGGGCTGCGGGGCTACACCTTC. Its protein reads: CASSYETGGLRGYTF. This receptor chain uses TRBV6-5 and TRBJ1-2; possibly the D gene is TRBD1, per 6 matching bases. Including the terminal cysteine and phenylalanine, the CDR3 comprises 15 residues. The kept DNA is CDR3 alone, 45 bases in frame from the first base. Trimming takes 2 bases from V and 8 bases from J, and the germline ends sit 18 bases apart. Sequences MNHEY (CDR1) and SVGAGI (CDR2) are obtained from the germline V gene.